The entry below gives a single TCR beta chain sequence along with its context. Its antigen is still unknown. This sample was taken from a study of blood T cells in healthy people across ages. Study-level points and caveats: Lack of knowledge of donor CMV status possibly confounded expanded clonotype changes.

The use of a sample-barcoded 5' primer and a J-beta primer mix characterized a second PCR of roughly 6 to 11 cycles. TCRdb reanalysed the 5' RACE reads using MiXCR and keeps one entry per CDR3 protein. The repertoire holds some 1.7 million distinct CDR3 sequences, over 25% seen once, with 7% to 9% in the top ten. Per the germline V gene, CDR1 is SQVTM and CDR2 is ANQGSEA. This CDR3 has 12 residues. V lost 6 bases to trimming and J lost 4 bases; unmatched junction nucleotides: 4. Isolated PBMCs totaled at least 7 million in each sample. The receptor's source is a woman in her twenties or thirties in good health. Input material: blood. The J gene is TRBJ1-2, the V gene TRBV29-1; 8 nucleotides align to TRBD1. DNA of the CDR3: TGCAGCGTCGGAACAGGGGGCTATGGCTACACCTTC. This gives the protein CSVGTGGYGYTF.